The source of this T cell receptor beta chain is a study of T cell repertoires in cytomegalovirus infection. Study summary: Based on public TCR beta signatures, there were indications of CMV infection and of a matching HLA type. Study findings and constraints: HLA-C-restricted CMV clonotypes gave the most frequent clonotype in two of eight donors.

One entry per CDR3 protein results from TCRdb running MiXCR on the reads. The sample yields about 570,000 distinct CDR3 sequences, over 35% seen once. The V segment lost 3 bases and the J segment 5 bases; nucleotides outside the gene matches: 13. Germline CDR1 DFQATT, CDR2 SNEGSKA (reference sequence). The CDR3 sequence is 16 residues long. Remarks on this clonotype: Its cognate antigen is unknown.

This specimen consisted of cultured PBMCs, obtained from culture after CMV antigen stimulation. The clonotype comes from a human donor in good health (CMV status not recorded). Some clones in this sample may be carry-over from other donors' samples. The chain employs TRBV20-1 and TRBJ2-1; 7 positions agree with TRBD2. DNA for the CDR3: TGCAGTGCTAGGGGGGAGGCAGGGAGGGTCCACAATGAGCAGTTCTTC. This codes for CSARGEAGRVHNEQFF.